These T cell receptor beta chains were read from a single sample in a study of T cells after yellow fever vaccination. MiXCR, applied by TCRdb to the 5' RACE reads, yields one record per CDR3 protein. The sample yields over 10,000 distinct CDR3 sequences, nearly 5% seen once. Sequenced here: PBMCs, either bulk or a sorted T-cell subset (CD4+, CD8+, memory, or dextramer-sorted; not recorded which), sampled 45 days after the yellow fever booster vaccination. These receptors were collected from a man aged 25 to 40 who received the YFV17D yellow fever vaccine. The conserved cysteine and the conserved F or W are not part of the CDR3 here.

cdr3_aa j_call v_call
ASSQGPREQETQY TRBJ2-5 TRBV14
ASSPQGQETQY TRBJ2-5 TRBV7-2
SARGSGTGSYEQY TRBJ2-7 TRBV20-1
ASSFTSYEQF TRBJ2-1 TRBV5-1
TFSLPTQVGTANGYT TRBJ1-2 TRBV2
SASKNRVFEAF TRBJ1-1 TRBV20-1
ASSLTSRWGQF TRBJ2-1 TRBV5-1
SASSLAYQETQY TRBJ2-5 TRBV20-1
ASSVSDRGGTDTQY TRBJ2-3 TRBV13
SASGTGPWETQY TRBJ2-5 TRBV20-1
ASSPEGYEQY TRBJ2-7 TRBV6-5
AWSPPGNTIY TRBJ1-3 TRBV30
ASSGGGANVLT TRBJ2-6 TRBV7-9
ASSGSTKRDSYEQY TRBJ2-7 TRBV13
SAPWSLAGPRELF TRBJ2-2 TRBV20-1
ASSRSGRAFHEQY TRBJ2-7 TRBV5-1
ASSPTGGHQPQH TRBJ1-5 TRBV7-6
ASSYAGGTEAF TRBJ1-1 TRBV6-5
ASSLSSYSEQF TRBJ2-1 TRBV27
ASSQQGLDRETQY TRBJ2-5 TRBV7-2
ASSLTVGYTDTQY TRBJ2-3 TRBV7-3
ATSRGMGLNTGELF TRBJ2-2 TRBV15
ASSHRDRAYNEQF TRBJ2-1 TRBV7-9
SARDRLAGEDTQY TRBJ2-3 TRBV20-1
SASGTHYNEQF TRBJ2-1 TRBV20-1
ASSLPPRTSAPGTDTQY TRBJ2-3 TRBV12-3/TRBV12-4
AISEDLSEQY TRBJ2-7 TRBV10-3
ASSTGLSSWELF TRBJ2-2 TRBV5-1
ASSLAVRRANSYEQY TRBJ2-7 TRBV7-2
AYRDSNQPQH TRBJ1-5 TRBV30
ASSLSLELF TRBJ2-2 TRBV7-9
ASSPISGLATGELF TRBJ2-2 TRBV18
ASSFLGQGENEQF TRBJ2-1 TRBV12-3/TRBV12-4
AISEITDTQY TRBJ2-3 TRBV10-3
SVKEWAEDTGELF TRBJ2-2 TRBV29-1
ASSQELAEPYNEQF TRBJ2-1 TRBV4-2
SADRDTYEQY TRBJ2-7 TRBV20-1
ASSERRGLPSYEQY TRBJ2-7 TRBV5-1
ASSDRERSTDTQY TRBJ2-3 TRBV25-1
ATRAQGNTEAF TRBJ1-1 TRBV24-1
ASATNRGVSYEKLF TRBJ1-4 TRBV12-3/TRBV12-4
ASETGLPTQETQY TRBJ2-5 TRBV5-1
ASSKTSGSLNEQF TRBJ2-1 TRBV7-2
ASSLFPSSYNEQF TRBJ2-1 TRBV28
ASRTGLGQNERYEQF TRBJ2-1 TRBV27
ASSQEGGGGGYT TRBJ1-2 TRBV4-3
ASSVRLASRGEQF TRBJ2-1 TRBV19
ASRPGGGREFYNEQF TRBJ2-1 TRBV28